A single sample is the source of the 16 T cell receptor beta chains below, sequenced in a study of cytomegalovirus exposure and HLA in healthy donors. Both 60 Vbeta primers and 13 Jbeta primers went into the PCR. Libraries were prepared by immunoSEQ multiplex PCR; TCRdb keeps only in-frame clonotypes and omits some of them. The table records over 130,000 clones, almost 85% of them present only once. The sample comprised PBMCs. The receptors here all came from a young man in good health and CMV-seropositive.

The J gene is TRBJ1-2, the V gene TRBV6-5; the match to TRBD1 covers 7 bases. The V gene's germline CDR1 is MNHEY and CDR2 SVGAGI. The CDR3 spans 14 residues. Trimming removed 2 bases from V and 7 bases from J; junction bases left unmatched: 7. Here the CDR3 DNA reads TGTGCCAGCAGTTACGAGCCTACAGGGGTTGGCTACACCTTC. It encodes CASSYEPTGVGYTF.

Of note for this clone: The same CDR3 also results from other DNA sequences found in this sample. The J gene is TRBJ2-5, the V gene TRBV28; D is ambiguous. The CDR3 sequence is 11 residues long. V lost 6 bases to trimming and J lost 3 bases, with 5 bases between them. The germline gives CDR1 MDHEN, CDR2 SYDVKM. The CDR3 DNA follows: TGTGCCAGCAGCCTAGAAGAGACCCAGTACTTC. Translated, it gives CASSLEETQYF.

J is TRBJ1-2 and V is TRBV7-3, with D perhaps matching TRBD1 (5 bases). The V end lost 5 bases, the J end lost 4 bases, and 17 bases lay between the germline ends. This CDR3 is 15 amino acids long. Germline V lookup: CDR1 SGHTA, CDR2 FQGTGA. CDR3 sequence reads: CASSPPGRVGYGYTF. CDR3 coding DNA: TGTGCCAGCAGCCCCCCCGGCAGGGTTGGCTATGGCTACACCTTC.

The chain has TRBV7-9 and TRBJ2-2, with 10 bases matching TRBD1. Germline V gene sequence: CDR1 SEHNR, CDR2 FQNEAQ (reference sequence). This CDR3 comprises 15 residues. V gave up 5 bases and J gave up 3 bases; unmatched junction bases: 3. The CDR3 DNA reads as TGTGCCAGCAGCCACGGACAGGGGGACACCGGGGAGCTGTTTTTT. It translates to CASSHGQGDTGELFF.

The J gene is TRBJ2-2, the V gene TRBV7-8; tentative D call: TRBD1 (5 bases). Trimming left V 3 bases short and J 0 bases short, with 8 bases between. Germline CDR1 is SGHVS and CDR2 is FQNEAQ. The CDR3 totals 15 residues. The CDR3 DNA follows: TGTGCCAGCAGCTTTTCAGGGACGAACACCGGGGAGCTGTTTTTT. Protein product: CASSFSGTNTGELFF.

This clone was counted between two and nine times. The chain employs TRBV6-5 and TRBJ2-1, with D perhaps matching TRBD2 (6 bases). The V gene's germline CDR1 is MNHEY and CDR2 SVGAGI. This CDR3 spans 12 amino acids. V was shortened by 5 bases and J by 9 bases, with 11 bases between the two germline ends. The CDR3 nucleotides read TGTGCCAGCAGTACACCGGGACTTGAGCAGTTCTTC. Protein product: CASSTPGLEQFF.

The rearrangement joins TRBV28 to TRBJ2-2, with D possibly matching TRBD1 (5 bases). The CDR3 has 13 amino acids. The ends were cut back, 4 bases at V and 5 bases at J, with 8 bases in the middle. CDR1 MDHEN and CDR2 SYDVKM come from the germline V gene. The CDR3 loop reads CASSSGYTGELFF. The CDR3 bases are TGTGCCAGCAGTTCAGGGTATACCGGGGAGCTGTTTTTT. The whole variable domain, remainder taken from reference TRBV28 and TRBJ2-2, is DVKVTQSSRYLVKRTGEKVFLECVQDMDHENMFWYRQDPGLGLRLIYFSYDVKMKEKGDIPEGYSVSREKKERFSLILESASTNQTSMYLCASSSGYTGELFFGEGSRLTVL.

This clone was seen only once. The chain uses TRBV7-8 and TRBJ2-2; 7 bases fit TRBD2. Germline trimming cut 5 bases from V and 2 bases from J; bases unmatched to any gene: 11. The CDR3 covers 17 residues. Germline CDR1 reads SGHVS; CDR2 reads FQNEAQ. CDR3 sequence reads: CASSPPGGSLNTGELFF. Written as DNA, the CDR3 is TGTGCCAGCAGCCCCCCCGGCGGGAGTCTTAACACCGGGGAGCTGTTTTTT.

The chain is built from TRBV7-9 and TRBJ2-7; TRBD1 matches at 11 bases. There are 15 residues in the CDR3. V lost 5 bases to trimming and J lost 2 bases; unmatched junction nucleotides: 5. The germline gives CDR1 SEHNR, CDR2 FQNEAQ (reference sequence). The CDR3 bases are TGTGCCAGCAGCCCCGGGACAGGGGGGCCCTACGAGCAGTACTTC. Translated: CASSPGTGGPYEQYF.

The rearrangement joins TRBV9 to TRBJ2-7, with 9 bases aligning to TRBD2. J was trimmed by 4 bases and V by 4 bases; bases with no gene match: 6. This CDR3 contains 14 residues. In germline, CDR1 is SGDLS, CDR2 YYNGEE. CDR3 sequence (DNA): TGTGCCAGCAGCTCCGGGACTAGCAGTTACGAGCAGTACTTC. It codes for CASSSGTSSYEQYF.

The chain recombines TRBV19 with TRBJ2-5, with TRBD2 matching over 9 bases. The CDR3 has 16 residues. Germline V gene sequence: CDR1 LNHDA, CDR2 SQIVND (reference sequence). The trim removed 1 base at V and 5 bases at J, leaving 8 bases unmatched. Written as DNA, the CDR3 is TGTGCCAGTAGTATAGCCGCGGGGGGGCCAGGCGAGACCCAGTACTTC. It codes for CASSIAAGGPGETQYF.

The chain uses TRBV23-1 and TRBJ2-3; 7 bases agree with TRBD2. TRBV23-1 is given ORF status, its function remaining uncertain. V was clipped by 4 bases and J by 1 base; unmatched bases: 8. The CDR3 loop spans 16 amino acids. The CDR3 sequence: CASSRGSGRGTDTQYF. The DNA for the CDR3 is TGCGCCAGCAGTCGGGGTAGTGGGAGGGGCACAGATACGCAGTATTTT.

Turning to this clone: Distinct nucleotide sequences in the sample also encode this CDR3. This sequence joins TRBV7-9 and TRBJ2-7, with TRBD1 matching over 7 bases. The V and J ends lost 3 bases and 4 bases, in that order; junction bases with no gene match: 3. The germline gives CDR1 SEHNR, CDR2 FQNEAQ (reference sequence). The CDR3 spans 13 residues. CDR3 sequence (DNA): TGTGCCAGCAGCTTTAGGGGGCCGTACGAGCAGTACTTC. It specifies CASSFRGPYEQYF.

In nucleotides, the CDR3 is TGTGCCGCGCAGCGTGGACCGCGGGGAGAGCAGTACTTC. This translates into CAAQRGPRGEQYF. The chain couples TRBV27 to TRBJ2-7; TRBD2 is a possible D gene (6 bases). Trimming took 11 bases from V and 7 from J, leaving 21 bases between them. CDR3 length: 13 amino acids. Germline V gene data show CDR1 as MNHEY and CDR2 as SMNVEV (reference sequence).

This sequence joins TRBV11-3 and TRBJ2-5; D possibly corresponds to TRBD2 (6 bases). The CDR3 has 15 residues. Germline CDR1 is SGHNT and CDR2 is YENEEA. V lost 8 bases and J 5 bases, leaving 21 bases between the germline ends. The CDR3 here is CASHLGLTGGETQYF. The CDR3 DNA follows: TGTGCCAGCCACCTGGGACTCACCGGCGGGGAGACCCAGTACTTC.

The chain joins TRBV16 to TRBJ2-7; TRBD1 might be the D (6 bases). Germline assignment: CDR1 KGHSY and CDR2 FQNENV. Trimming shortened V by 4 bases and J by 3 bases, and 10 bases separated the two germline ends. This CDR3 comprises 13 residues. The chain's CDR3 is CASSPADSYEQYF. The CDR3 DNA follows: TGTGCCAGCAGCCCAGCGGACAGCTACGAGCAGTACTTC.